This T cell receptor beta chain was sequenced in a study of vaccination effects on CD4 cells after COVID-19. Within the ViraFEST assay, antigen-specific CD4+ T cells underwent expansion with viral peptide pools prior to sequencing. Scientists isolated CD4+ T cells after a roughly 9-day culture period ended. BNT162b2 vaccine or mRNA-1273 vaccine was given to participants in two doses. Vaccine recipients had no previous SARS-CoV-2 infection; their nucleocapsid antibodies were negative. Researchers reported culturing 2 million or so PBMC in each well, adding roughly 10 IU/ml IL-2 and about 9.6 ug/ml peptides. Half-medium exchanges with IL-2 medium took place on days 3 and 7. As for this clone: Its antigen is still unknown.

There are 14 residues in the CDR3. Per the germline V gene, CDR1 is SGHRS and CDR2 is YFSETQ. The V gene end was trimmed by 4 bases and the J gene end by 8 bases; junction bases not matched to a gene: 10. Profiled with immunoSEQ multiplex PCR; TCRdb holds only in-frame clones, not every one. The data show approximately 70,000 clones, roughly three quarters seen once. This chain joins TRBV5-1 and TRBJ1-1, with 8 bases that match TRBD1. Specimen: CD4+ T cells from PBMCs cultured with HCoV-OC43 spike peptides, collected after COVID-19 vaccination. As to subset: HCoV-OC43 spike overlapping peptide pool stimulation. The origin of this receptor is a human donor who received a COVID-19 vaccine. The CDR3 bases are TGCGCCAGCAGCGCACCATTGACAGGGGAAGAAGCTTTCTTT. It encodes CASSAPLTGEEAFF.